These T cell receptor beta chains were read from a single sample in a study of blood T cell repertoires in COVID-19. Sequencing used immunoSEQ multiplex PCR; TCRdb keeps in-frame clones, though not all of them. The data hold 300,000 to 400,000 clones, with approximately 90% observed a single time. Sequencing was performed on PBMCs or T cells enriched from blood (not recorded which). Receptors were obtained from a man between 18 and 35 years old who had recovered from COVID-19. Each CDR3 is given with its conserved first and last residue. Fields, in order: J gene, clone size, D gene, V gene, CDR3 DNA, CDR3 protein. D genes are given only for firm matches. Size is omitted from some rows. Given values are once, few, many or a class for expanded clones.

J gene: TRBJ2-1
clone size: once
D gene: TRBD1
V gene: TRBV19
CDR3 DNA: TGTGCCAGTAGTGCCGGGACAGCAGTCTACAATGAGCAGTTCTTC
CDR3 protein: CASSAGTAVYNEQFF

J gene: TRBJ2-1
clone size: once
D gene: TRBD2
V gene: TRBV2
CDR3 DNA: TGTGCCAGCATTTCCGGGACTAGCCGTTTCAATGAGCAGTTCTTC
CDR3 protein: CASISGTSRFNEQFF

J gene: TRBJ2-1
clone size: NA
D gene: TRBD2
V gene: TRBV14
CDR3 DNA: TGTGCCAGCAGCCAAGAATCGACTAGCGGGGAACACAATGAGCAGTTCTTC
CDR3 protein: CASSQESTSGEHNEQFF

J gene: TRBJ2-1
clone size: few
D gene: TRBD2
V gene: TRBV5-4
CDR3 DNA: TGTGCCAGCAGCTCAAGCGGGAGGACCTACAATGAGCAGTTCTTC
CDR3 protein: CASSSSGRTYNEQFF

J gene: TRBJ2-1
clone size: NA
D gene: TRBD2
V gene: TRBV2
CDR3 DNA: TGTGCCAGCAGTGTGAGCGGGAGAACGGTCAATGAGCAGTTCTTC
CDR3 protein: CASSVSGRTVNEQFF

J gene: TRBJ1-6
clone size: NA
D gene: NA
V gene: TRBV2
CDR3 DNA: TGTGCCACCAAGACAGACTATAATTCACCCCTCCACTTT
CDR3 protein: CATKTDYNSPLHF

J gene: TRBJ1-5
clone size: NA
D gene: TRBD1
V gene: TRBV3-1/TRBV3-2
CDR3 DNA: TGTGCCAGCAGCCTTGGGACAGGGTCTCAGCCCCAGCATTTT
CDR3 protein: CASSLGTGSQPQHF

J gene: TRBJ1-6
clone size: once
D gene: NA
V gene: TRBV9
CDR3 DNA: TGTGCCAGCAGGCCTAACAGGAGCTCCTATAATTCACCCCTCCACTTT
CDR3 protein: CASRPNRSSYNSPLHF

J gene: TRBJ1-5
clone size: NA
D gene: NA
V gene: TRBV11-2
CDR3 DNA: TGTGCCAGCAGCTTAGGATCGGGCAATCAGCCCCAGCATTTT
CDR3 protein: CASSLGSGNQPQHF

J gene: TRBJ1-6
clone size: NA
D gene: NA
V gene: TRBV27
CDR3 DNA: TGTGCCAGCAGTTTCCAGGGCAGGCGGAATTCACCCCTCCACTTT
CDR3 protein: CASSFQGRRNSPLHF

J gene: TRBJ1-1
clone size: NA
D gene: TRBD1
V gene: TRBV5-4
CDR3 DNA: TGTGCCAGCAGCTTGGGTGTGGGACAGGGCGTAGGAGCTTTCTTT
CDR3 protein: CASSLGVGQGVGAFF

J gene: TRBJ2-2
clone size: NA
D gene: NA
V gene: TRBV9
CDR3 DNA: TGTGCCAGCAGCGTAGGACTAAGCGACACCGGGGAGCTGTTTTTT
CDR3 protein: CASSVGLSDTGELFF

J gene: TRBJ1-1
clone size: NA
D gene: NA
V gene: TRBV4-1
CDR3 DNA: TGCGCCAGCAGCCAATACATGGTAGGGGCAGAAGCTTTCTTT
CDR3 protein: CASSQYMVGAEAFF

J gene: TRBJ1-1
clone size: NA
D gene: TRBD1
V gene: TRBV6-6
CDR3 DNA: TGTGCCAGCAGTCGATCCGGGACAGGGGTTGTCAGGCCTGAAGCTTTCTTT
CDR3 protein: CASSRSGTGVVRPEAFF

J gene: TRBJ1-1
clone size: NA
D gene: NA
V gene: TRBV5-8
CDR3 DNA: TGTGCCAGCAGCTGGGGGGCTGAAGCTTTCTTT
CDR3 protein: CASSWGAEAFF

J gene: TRBJ1-1
clone size: NA
D gene: NA
V gene: TRBV19
CDR3 DNA: TGTGCCACCAAAAACAGGGTCACTGAAGCTTTCTTT
CDR3 protein: CATKNRVTEAFF

J gene: TRBJ2-7
clone size: NA
D gene: TRBD2
V gene: TRBV4-2
CDR3 DNA: TGTGCCAGCAGCCAAGTCCTGGGACTAGCGGTAGCCAAGTACGAGCAGTACTTC
CDR3 protein: CASSQVLGLAVAKYEQYF

J gene: TRBJ2-2
clone size: NA
D gene: TRBD1
V gene: TRBV28
CDR3 DNA: TGTGCCAGCTCGGGACAGGGAAGGGCCGGGGAGCTGTTTTTT
CDR3 protein: CASSGQGRAGELFF

J gene: TRBJ1-5
clone size: NA
D gene: NA
V gene: TRBV18
CDR3 DNA: TGTGCCAGCTCACCATCGAGGGATCAGCCCCAGCATTTT
CDR3 protein: CASSPSRDQPQHF

J gene: TRBJ1-4
clone size: once
D gene: NA
V gene: TRBV3-1/TRBV3-2
CDR3 DNA: TGTGCCAGCAGCCCCCTTGAGGGTGAAAAACTGTTTTTT
CDR3 protein: CASSPLEGEKLFF

J gene: TRBJ2-1
clone size: NA
D gene: TRBD2
V gene: TRBV7-9
CDR3 DNA: TGTGCCAGCAGCTTACGAGCGGGAGCCCTTTACAATGAGCAGTTCTTC
CDR3 protein: CASSLRAGALYNEQFF

J gene: TRBJ1-2
clone size: NA
D gene: NA
V gene: TRBV7-6
CDR3 DNA: TGTGCCAGCAGCTTCCCGGGGGGCTATGGCTACACCTTC
CDR3 protein: CASSFPGGYGYTF

J gene: TRBJ2-1
clone size: NA
D gene: TRBD2
V gene: TRBV6-5
CDR3 DNA: TGTGCCAGCAGTTACTCAGGACTAGCGGGTTACAATGAGCAGTTCTTC
CDR3 protein: CASSYSGLAGYNEQFF

J gene: TRBJ1-2
clone size: NA
D gene: TRBD1
V gene: TRBV5-1
CDR3 DNA: TGCGCCAGCAGCCCGGGAATCGGACAGGGAGGCGGCTACACCTTC
CDR3 protein: CASSPGIGQGGGYTF

J gene: TRBJ1-5
clone size: NA
D gene: NA
V gene: TRBV7-3
CDR3 DNA: TGTGCCAGCAGCTTTCCATGGGGCGGGGGTTCGGAAACTTGCAATCAGCCCCAGCATTTT
CDR3 protein: CASSFPWGGGSETCNQPQHF

J gene: TRBJ1-2
clone size: once
D gene: NA
V gene: TRBV7-9
CDR3 DNA: TGTGCCAGCAGAGAAGAGGGTGGGACTAACTATGGCTACACCTTC
CDR3 protein: CASREEGGTNYGYTF

J gene: TRBJ2-5
clone size: NA
D gene: NA
V gene: TRBV12-3/TRBV12-4
CDR3 DNA: TGTGCCAGCAGTTTATCACGGGGGGAGACCCAGTACTTC
CDR3 protein: CASSLSRGETQYF

J gene: TRBJ2-5
clone size: NA
D gene: TRBD2
V gene: TRBV30
CDR3 DNA: TGTGCCTGGAGTGTAATCTCCCCCCCCCGGGGCGGGGGGACGGAGACCCAGTACTTC
CDR3 protein: CAWSVISPPRGGGTETQYF

J gene: TRBJ2-7
clone size: NA
D gene: TRBD1
V gene: TRBV5-5
CDR3 DNA: TGTGCCAGCAGCCTGGGGACAGGTGGATACGAGCAGTACTTC
CDR3 protein: CASSLGTGGYEQYF

J gene: TRBJ1-2
clone size: NA
D gene: NA
V gene: TRBV6-5
CDR3 DNA: TGTGCCAGCAGTTACGGGCCAGCCCGCTATGGCTACACCTTC
CDR3 protein: CASSYGPARYGYTF

J gene: TRBJ2-7
clone size: NA
D gene: NA
V gene: TRBV6-1
CDR3 DNA: TGTGCCAGCAGTGAAGCGGGTGGGACTGGATCCTACGAGCAGTACTTC
CDR3 protein: CASSEAGGTGSYEQYF